These 11 T cell receptor beta chains came from one sample sequenced in a study of shared clonotypes between healthy human individuals. Clones were read by immunoSEQ multiplex PCR, and TCRdb kept only the in-frame ones, dropping some. The sample contains about 380,000 clones, 96% of which appear only once. The sample consisted of memory CD8+ T cells sorted from blood. Regarding subset: CD45RO+ cells pooled with CCR7-negative TemRA cells. The origin of the receptors is a man between 25 and 39 years old in good health.

CDR3 bases: TGCAGCGCCAAGAAGGGCCAGCGGAGCTCCTACGAGCAGTACTTC. Residues: CSAKKGQRSSYEQYF. The rearrangement uses TRBV29-1 and TRBJ2-7; weak D call: TRBD2 (5 bases). V was cut by 7 bases and J by 0 bases, with 19 bases left in between. The germline V gene has CDR1 SQVTM and CDR2 ANQGSEA. The CDR3 is made up of 15 amino acids.

The chain links TRBV19 to TRBJ2-7; 7 bases align to TRBD2. Losses at the gene ends were 2 bases for V and 5 bases for J; bases not matched to a gene: 0. CDR1 and CDR2 (germline): LNHDA, SQIVND (reference sequence). The CDR3 covers 12 residues. The DNA for the CDR3 is TGTGCCAGTAGTATACGGGGGGACGAGCAGTACTTC. This gives the protein CASSIRGDEQYF.

This chain connects TRBV9 to TRBJ2-5; 8 bases line up with TRBD2. The CDR3 length is 15 residues. Germline values: CDR1 SGDLS, CDR2 YYNGEE. V was pared by 0 bases and J by 5 bases, with 6 bases of the junction left unmatched. CDR3 in DNA: TGTGCCAGCAGCGTAGGACGGGAGGGCTGGGAGACCCAGTACTTC. This gives the protein CASSVGREGWETQYF.

This sequence joins TRBV27 and TRBJ2-5; possibly TRBD1 or TRBD2 for D (5 bases each). This CDR3 has 13 amino acids. With 6 bases removed from V and 4 bases from J, the gap between germline ends came to 12 bases. In germline, CDR1 is MNHEY, CDR2 SMNVEV (reference sequence). This chain's CDR3 is CASSRSRGETQYF. Here the CDR3 DNA reads TGTGCCAGCAGCCGATCGAGGGGAGAGACCCAGTACTTC.

This chain links TRBV6-1 with TRBJ2-7; the match to TRBD1 covers 7 bases. The CDR3 is 14 amino acids. V lost 10 bases, J lost 3 bases, and 12 bases stayed unmatched. CDR1 and CDR2 (germline): MNHNS, SASEGT. The CDR3 DNA reads as TGTGCCACCCGACCAACAGGGGCGGGCTACGAGCAGTACTTC. Amino acid sequence: CATRPTGAGYEQYF.

The chain has TRBV6-6 and TRBJ2-1; 14 nucleotides match TRBD2. The CDR3 runs 16 residues. V lost 7 bases, J lost 9 bases, and 11 bases stayed unmatched. The germline V gene encodes CDR1 MNHNY and CDR2 SVGAGI (reference sequence). CDR3 in DNA: TGTGCCAGCAAGTTGATGACTAGCGGGAGGGCCGCTGAGCAGTTCTTC. Its protein product is CASKLMTSGRAAEQFF.

This chain links TRBV7-9 with TRBJ2-2; 14 bases match TRBD2. V was clipped by 5 bases and J by 3 bases; unmatched bases: 5. Germline values: CDR1 SEHNR, CDR2 FQNEAQ (reference sequence). The CDR3 extends over 17 amino acids. CDR3 DNA: TGTGCCAGCAGCGGGACTAGCGGGGGACCTTACACCGGGGAGCTGTTTTTT. Protein sequence: CASSGTSGGPYTGELFF.

The table lists this clone with a count of one. The chain couples TRBV7-2 to TRBJ2-7; possibly TRBD2 for D (6 bases). The germline gives CDR1 SGHTA, CDR2 FQGNSA. The germline V and J ends were trimmed by 3 bases and 9 bases, with 12 bases remaining between them. There are 12 residues in the CDR3. CDR3 sequence reads: CASSFSAGLQYF. The CDR3 DNA follows: TGTGCCAGCAGCTTCTCGGCGGGACTGCAGTACTTC.

The J gene is TRBJ2-1, the V gene TRBV11-2; a weak D match, TRBD2 (6 bases). The CDR3 runs 16 residues. The ends were cut back, 5 bases at V and 0 bases at J, with 14 bases in the middle. Germline CDR1 and CDR2: SGHAT and FQNNGV. The chain's CDR3 is CASSLRHGSSYNEQFF. CDR3 coding DNA: TGTGCCAGCAGCCTCCGACACGGGAGCTCCTACAATGAGCAGTTCTTC.

The V and J genes are TRBV28 and TRBJ2-2, with 14 bases fitting TRBD2. Trimming cost V 0 bases and J 7 bases; bases outside gene matches: 1. Germline V gene data show CDR1 as MDHEN and CDR2 as SYDVKM. The CDR3 extends over 16 amino acids. This chain's CDR3 is CASSLWGLAGVGELFF. CDR3 DNA sequence: TGTGCCAGCAGTTTATGGGGACTAGCGGGAGTCGGGGAGCTGTTTTTT.

The V call is TRBV6-5, the J call TRBJ2-1, with 9 bases aligning to TRBD2. CDR3 length equals 16 residues. Trimming took 4 bases from V and 0 from J; bases not matched to a gene: 4. From germline, CDR1 is MNHEY and CDR2 SVGAGI. The CDR3 nucleotides are TGTGCCAGCAGTTCTAGCGGGACTAGCTCCTACAATGAGCAGTTCTTC. Protein product: CASSSSGTSSYNEQFF.